This section outlines one T cell receptor (beta chain) sequence together with its context. Its antigen is not identified. The CDR3 has 13 amino acids. Trimming shortened V by 2 bases and J by 4 bases, and 8 bases separated the two germline ends. The germline V gene has CDR1 PRHDT and CDR2 FYEKMQ (reference sequence). This specimen belongs to a study of cytomegalovirus exposure and HLA in healthy donors. Study-wide points: About 90% or about 30% of the time was how often most TCR beta V segments were productive, according to an earlier analysis. TCR beta V- and J-gene trimming was later associated with a missense DCLRE1C variant. For most subjects, TCR beta sequences were reported to predict HLA-A and HLA-B alleles with accuracy.

Donors were ostensibly healthy at sampling, although undocumented immune exposures were probable. Both 60 Vbeta primers and 13 Jbeta primers went into the PCR. Profiling relied on immunoSEQ multiplex PCR, and the TCRdb table lists in-frame clones only, not all of them. Of about 92,000 clones in the sample, approximately 85% were seen once. The receptor was derived from a woman under 30 in good health and CMV-seropositive. This chain connects TRBV13 to TRBJ1-2, with D perhaps TRBD1 (6 bases). Sequenced input: PBMCs. CDR3 protein: CASSLNRAYGYTF. CDR3 sequence (DNA): TGTGCCAGCAGCTTAAACAGGGCCTATGGCTACACCTTC.